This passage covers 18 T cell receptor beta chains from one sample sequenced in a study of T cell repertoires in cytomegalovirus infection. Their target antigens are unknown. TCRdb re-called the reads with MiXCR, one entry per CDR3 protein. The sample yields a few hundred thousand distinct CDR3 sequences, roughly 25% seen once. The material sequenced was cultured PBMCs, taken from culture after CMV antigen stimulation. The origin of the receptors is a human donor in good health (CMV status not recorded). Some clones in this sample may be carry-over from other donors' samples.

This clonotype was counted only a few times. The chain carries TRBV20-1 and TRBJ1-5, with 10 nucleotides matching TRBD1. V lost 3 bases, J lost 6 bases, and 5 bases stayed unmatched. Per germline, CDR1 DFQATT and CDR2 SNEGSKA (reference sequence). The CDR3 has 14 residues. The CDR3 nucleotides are TGCAGTGCTAGGCCCGGGACAGGGGTTCAGCCCCAGCATTTT. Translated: CSARPGTGVQPQHF.

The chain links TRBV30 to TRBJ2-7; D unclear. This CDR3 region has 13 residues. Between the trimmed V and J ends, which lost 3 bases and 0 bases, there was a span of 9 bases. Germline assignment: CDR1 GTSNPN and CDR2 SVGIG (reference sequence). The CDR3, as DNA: TGTGCCTGGAGCCCAGGATTCTCCTACGAGCAGTACGTC. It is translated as CAWSPGFSYEQYV.

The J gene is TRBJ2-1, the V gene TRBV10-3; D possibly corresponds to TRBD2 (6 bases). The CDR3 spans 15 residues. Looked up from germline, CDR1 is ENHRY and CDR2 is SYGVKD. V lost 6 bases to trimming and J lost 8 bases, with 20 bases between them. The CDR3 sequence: CAIRAGGAWGDEQFF. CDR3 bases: TGTGCCATCAGGGCTGGGGGAGCCTGGGGGGATGAGCAGTTCTTC.

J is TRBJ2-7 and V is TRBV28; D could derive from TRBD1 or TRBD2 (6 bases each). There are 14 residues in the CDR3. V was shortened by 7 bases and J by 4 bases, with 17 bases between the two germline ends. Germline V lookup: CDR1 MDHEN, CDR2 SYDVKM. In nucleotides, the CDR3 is TGTGCCAGCAACTTACCGGGGGCTATATACGAGCAGTACTTC. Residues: CASNLPGAIYEQYF.

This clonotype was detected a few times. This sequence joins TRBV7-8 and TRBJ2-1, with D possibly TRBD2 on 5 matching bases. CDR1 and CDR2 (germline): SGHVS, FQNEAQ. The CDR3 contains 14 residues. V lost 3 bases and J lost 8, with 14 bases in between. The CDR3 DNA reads TGTGCCAGCAGCTTGACGTCCGGGATATATGAGCAGTTCTTC. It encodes CASSLTSGIYEQFF.

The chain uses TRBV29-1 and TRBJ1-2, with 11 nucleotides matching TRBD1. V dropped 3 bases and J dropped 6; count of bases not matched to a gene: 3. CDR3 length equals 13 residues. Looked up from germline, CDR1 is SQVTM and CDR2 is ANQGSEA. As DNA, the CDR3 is TGCAGCGTTGACGGACAGGGGGCTGATGGCTACACCTTC. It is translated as CSVDGQGADGYTF.

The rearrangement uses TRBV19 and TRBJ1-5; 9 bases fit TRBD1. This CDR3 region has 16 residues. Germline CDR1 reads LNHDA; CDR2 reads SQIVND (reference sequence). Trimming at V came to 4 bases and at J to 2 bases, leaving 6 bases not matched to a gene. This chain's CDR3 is CASSKQGARGNQPQHF. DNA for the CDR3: TGTGCCAGTAGTAAACAGGGGGCTAGGGGCAATCAGCCCCAGCATTTT.

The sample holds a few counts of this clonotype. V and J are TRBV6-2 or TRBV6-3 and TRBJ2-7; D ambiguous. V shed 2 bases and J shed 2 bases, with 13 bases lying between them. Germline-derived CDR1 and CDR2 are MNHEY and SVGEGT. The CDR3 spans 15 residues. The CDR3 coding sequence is TGTGCCAGCAGTTACAGCTGGTCAGAGGCCTACGAGCAGTACTTC. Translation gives CASSYSWSEAYEQYF.

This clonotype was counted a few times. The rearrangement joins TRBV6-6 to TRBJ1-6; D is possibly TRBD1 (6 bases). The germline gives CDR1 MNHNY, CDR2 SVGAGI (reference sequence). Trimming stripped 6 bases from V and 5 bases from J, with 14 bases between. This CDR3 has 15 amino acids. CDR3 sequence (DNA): TGTGCCAGCAGATTTCTACAGGGCAATAATTCACCCCTCCACTTT. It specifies CASRFLQGNNSPLHF.

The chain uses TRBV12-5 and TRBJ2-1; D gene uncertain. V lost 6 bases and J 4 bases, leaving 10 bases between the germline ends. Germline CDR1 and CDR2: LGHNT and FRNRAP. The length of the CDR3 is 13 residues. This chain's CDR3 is CASGQNFYNEQFF. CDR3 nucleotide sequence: TGTGCTAGTGGGCAGAACTTTTACAATGAGCAGTTCTTC.

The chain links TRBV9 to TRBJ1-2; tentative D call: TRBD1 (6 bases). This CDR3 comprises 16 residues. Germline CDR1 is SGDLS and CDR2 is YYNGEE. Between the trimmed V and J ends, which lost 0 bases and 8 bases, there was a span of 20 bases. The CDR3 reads CASSVGAAGQGYGYTF. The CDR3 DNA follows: TGTGCCAGCAGCGTAGGTGCGGCAGGGCAGGGGTACGGCTACACCTTC.

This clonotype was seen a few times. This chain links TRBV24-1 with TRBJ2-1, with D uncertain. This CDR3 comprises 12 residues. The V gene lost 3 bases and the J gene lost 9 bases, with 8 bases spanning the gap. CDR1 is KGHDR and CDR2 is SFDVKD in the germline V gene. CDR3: CATSDRPGEQFF. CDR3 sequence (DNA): TGTGCCACCAGTGATAGGCCGGGTGAGCAGTTCTTC.

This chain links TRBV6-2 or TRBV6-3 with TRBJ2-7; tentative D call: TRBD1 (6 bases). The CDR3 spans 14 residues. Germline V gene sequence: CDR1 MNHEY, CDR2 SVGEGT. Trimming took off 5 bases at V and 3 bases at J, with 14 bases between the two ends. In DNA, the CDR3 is TGTGCCAGCAGTCCCTCAGGACAGCTCTACGAGCAGTACTTC. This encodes CASSPSGQLYEQYF.

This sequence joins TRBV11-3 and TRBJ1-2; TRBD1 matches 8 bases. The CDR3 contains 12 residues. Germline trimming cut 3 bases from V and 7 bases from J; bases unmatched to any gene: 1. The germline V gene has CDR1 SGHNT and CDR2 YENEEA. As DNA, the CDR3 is TGTGCCAGCAGCTTGGGACAGGCTGGCTACACCTTC. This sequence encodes CASSLGQAGYTF.

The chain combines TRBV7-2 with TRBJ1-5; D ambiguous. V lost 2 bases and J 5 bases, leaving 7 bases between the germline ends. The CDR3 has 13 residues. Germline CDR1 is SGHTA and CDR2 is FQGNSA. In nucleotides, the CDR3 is TGTGCCAGCAGCTTACGTGGGGATCAGCCCCAGCATTTT. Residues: CASSLRGDQPQHF.

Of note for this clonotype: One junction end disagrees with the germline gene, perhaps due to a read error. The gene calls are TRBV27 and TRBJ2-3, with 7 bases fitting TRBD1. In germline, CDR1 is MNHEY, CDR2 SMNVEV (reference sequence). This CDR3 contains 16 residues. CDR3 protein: CATSFGPGQITDTQYF. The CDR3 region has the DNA TGTGCCACCAGTTTCGGTCCGGGACAGATAACAGATACGCAGTATTTT.

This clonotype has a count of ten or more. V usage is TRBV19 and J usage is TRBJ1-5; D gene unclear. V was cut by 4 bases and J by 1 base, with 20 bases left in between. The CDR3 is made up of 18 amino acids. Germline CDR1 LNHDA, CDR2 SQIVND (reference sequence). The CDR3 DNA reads TGTGCCAGTAGTACACACCCCGGGCCTCTCTCCAGCAATCAGCCCCAGCATTTT. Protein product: CASSTHPGPLSSNQPQHF.

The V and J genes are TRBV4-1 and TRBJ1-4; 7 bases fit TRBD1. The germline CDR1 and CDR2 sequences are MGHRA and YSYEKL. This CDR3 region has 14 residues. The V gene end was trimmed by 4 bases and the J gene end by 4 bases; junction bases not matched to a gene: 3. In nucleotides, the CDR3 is TGCGCCAGCAGCCCCAGGGGGGATAATGAAAAACTGTTTTTT. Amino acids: CASSPRGDNEKLFF.